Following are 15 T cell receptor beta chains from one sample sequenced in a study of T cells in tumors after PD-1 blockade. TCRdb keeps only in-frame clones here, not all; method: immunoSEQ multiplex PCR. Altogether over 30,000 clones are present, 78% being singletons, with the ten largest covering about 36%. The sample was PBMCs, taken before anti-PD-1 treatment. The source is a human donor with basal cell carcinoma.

The CDR3 sequence: CASSNSGGVKLFF. The CDR3 DNA reads as TGTGCCAGCAGTAACTCAGGGGGGGTAAAACTGTTTTTT. The chain employs TRBV2 and TRBJ1-4; 7 bases are a match to TRBD1. From germline, CDR1 is SNHLY and CDR2 FYNNEI. Germline trimming cut 5 bases from V and 10 bases from J; bases unmatched to any gene: 7. This CDR3 region has 13 residues.

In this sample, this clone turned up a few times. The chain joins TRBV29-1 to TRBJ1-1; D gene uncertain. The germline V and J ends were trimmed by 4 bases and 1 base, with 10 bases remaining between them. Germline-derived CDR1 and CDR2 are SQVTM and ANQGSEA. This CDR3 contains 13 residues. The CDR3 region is CSVALGWNTEAFF. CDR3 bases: TGCAGCGTTGCTTTAGGATGGAACACTGAAGCTTTCTTT.

This CDR3 reads CASSIGRGPYNEQFF. In DNA, the CDR3 is TGTGCCAGTAGTATCGGCAGGGGCCCCTACAATGAGCAGTTCTTC. V gene TRBV19 combines with J gene TRBJ2-1, with TRBD1 as a possible D gene (6 bases). The V gene lost 3 bases and the J gene lost 2 bases, with 11 bases spanning the gap. The CDR3 runs to 15 residues. From germline, CDR1 is LNHDA and CDR2 SQIVND (reference sequence). The variable domain in full, with the rest retrieved from reference TRBV19 and TRBJ2-1, is DGGITQSPKYLFRKEGQNVTLSCEQNLNHDAMYWYRQDPGQGLRLIYYSQIVNDFQKGDIAEGYSVSREKKESFPLTVTSAQKNPTAFYLCASSIGRGPYNEQFFGPGTRLTVL.

CDR3 nucleotide sequence: TGTGCCAGCAGTTACCCAGCAGGGTTGATGAATAATTCACCCCTCCACTTT. This gives the protein CASSYPAGLMNNSPLHF. The gene calls are TRBV6-2 or TRBV6-3 and TRBJ1-6, with D tentatively TRBD1 (5 bases). This CDR3 contains 17 residues. Germline loops: CDR1 MNHEY, CDR2 SVGEGT. V lost 2 bases and J 5 bases, leaving 16 bases between the germline ends.

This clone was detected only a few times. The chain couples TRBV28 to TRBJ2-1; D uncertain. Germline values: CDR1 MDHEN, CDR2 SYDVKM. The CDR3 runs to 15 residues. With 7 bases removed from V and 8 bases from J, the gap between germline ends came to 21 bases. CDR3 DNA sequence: TGTGCCAGCACCGATCGGGTTCCTTTCGGCCATGAGCAGTTCTTC. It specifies CASTDRVPFGHEQFF.

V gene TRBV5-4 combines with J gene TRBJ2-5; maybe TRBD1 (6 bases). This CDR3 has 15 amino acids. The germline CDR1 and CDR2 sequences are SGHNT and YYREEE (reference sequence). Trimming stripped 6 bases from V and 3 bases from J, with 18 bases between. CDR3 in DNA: TGTGCCAGCACCCTCAGGGGCCTTCGAGAAGAGACCCAGTACTTC. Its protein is CASTLRGLREETQYF. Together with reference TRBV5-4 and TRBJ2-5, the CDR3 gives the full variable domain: ETGVTQSPTHLIKTRGQQVTLRCSSQSGHNTVSWYQQALGQGPQFIFQYYREEENGRGNFPPRFSGLQFPNYSSELNVNALELDDSALYLCASTLRGLREETQYFGPGTRLLVL.

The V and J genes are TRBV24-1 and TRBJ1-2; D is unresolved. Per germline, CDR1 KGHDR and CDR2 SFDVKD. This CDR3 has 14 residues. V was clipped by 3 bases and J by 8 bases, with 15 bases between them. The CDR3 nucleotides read TGTGCCACCAGTGATAACCTGGGCCGGGCCGGCTACACCTTC. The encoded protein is CATSDNLGRAGYTF.

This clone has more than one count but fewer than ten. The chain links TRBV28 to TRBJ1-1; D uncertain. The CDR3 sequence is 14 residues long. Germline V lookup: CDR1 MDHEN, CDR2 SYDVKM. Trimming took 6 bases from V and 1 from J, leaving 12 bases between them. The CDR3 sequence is CASSPFRQNTEAFF. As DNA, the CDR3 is TGTGCCAGCAGCCCTTTCCGACAGAACACTGAAGCTTTCTTT.

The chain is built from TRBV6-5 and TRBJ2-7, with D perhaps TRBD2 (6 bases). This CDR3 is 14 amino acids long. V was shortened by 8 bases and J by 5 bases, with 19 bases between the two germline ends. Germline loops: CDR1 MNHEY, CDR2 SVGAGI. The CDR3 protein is CASLQLDYPNEQYF. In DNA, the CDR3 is TGTGCCAGCCTCCAACTGGACTACCCTAACGAGCAGTACTTC.

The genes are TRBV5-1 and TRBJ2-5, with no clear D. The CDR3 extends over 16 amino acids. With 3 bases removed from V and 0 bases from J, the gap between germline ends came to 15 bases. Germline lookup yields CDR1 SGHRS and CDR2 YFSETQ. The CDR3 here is CASSSRPLRDQETQYF. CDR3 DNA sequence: TGCGCCAGCAGCTCTCGGCCCCTACGGGACCAAGAGACCCAGTACTTC. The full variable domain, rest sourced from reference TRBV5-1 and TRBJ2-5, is KAGVTQTPRYLIKTRGQQVTLSCSPISGHRSVSWYQQTPGQGLQFLFEYFSETQRNKGNFPGRFSGRQFSNSRSEMNVSTLELGDSALYLCASSSRPLRDQETQYFGPGTRLLVL.

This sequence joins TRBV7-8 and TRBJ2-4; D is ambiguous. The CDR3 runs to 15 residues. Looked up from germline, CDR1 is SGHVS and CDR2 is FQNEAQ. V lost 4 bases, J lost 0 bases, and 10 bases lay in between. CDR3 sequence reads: CASSSSQVAKNIQYF. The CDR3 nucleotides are TGTGCCAGCAGCTCCTCTCAGGTAGCCAAAAACATTCAGTACTTC.

The CDR3 region has the DNA TGTGCCAGCAGCTCCGGGACAGGCGAATGGAGGTACTTC. It yields the protein CASSSGTGEWRYF. V gene TRBV7-2 combines with J gene TRBJ2-7; 8 bases agree with TRBD1. CDR1 is SGHTA, CDR2 FQGNSA, per germline. This CDR3 region has 13 residues. Trimming took 4 bases from V and 12 from J; bases not matched to a gene: 11.

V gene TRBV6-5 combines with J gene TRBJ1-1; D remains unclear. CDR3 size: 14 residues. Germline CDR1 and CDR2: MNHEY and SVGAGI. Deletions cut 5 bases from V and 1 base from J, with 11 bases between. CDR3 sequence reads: CASSPRERNTEAFF. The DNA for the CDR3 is TGTGCCAGCAGTCCAAGGGAGAGGAACACTGAAGCTTTCTTT.

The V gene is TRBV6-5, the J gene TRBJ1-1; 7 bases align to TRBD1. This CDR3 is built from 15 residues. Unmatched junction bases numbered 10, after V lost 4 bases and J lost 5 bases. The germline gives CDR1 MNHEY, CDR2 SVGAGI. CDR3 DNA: TGTGCCAGCAGTTTATCTACGACAGGGAGGACTGAAGCTTTCTTT. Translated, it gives CASSLSTTGRTEAFF.

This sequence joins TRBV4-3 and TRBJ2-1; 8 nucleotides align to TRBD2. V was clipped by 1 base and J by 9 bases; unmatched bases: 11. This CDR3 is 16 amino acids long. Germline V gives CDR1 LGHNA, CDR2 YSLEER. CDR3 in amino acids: CASSQASSGGVIEQFF. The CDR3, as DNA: TGCGCCAGCAGCCAAGCCTCCTCGGGGGGGGTTATTGAGCAGTTCTTC.